Shown below are 10 T cell receptor beta chains from a single sample sequenced in a study of radiotherapy plus CTLA-4 blockade in lung cancer. TCRdb's copy holds only in-frame clones and misses some; the assay was immunoSEQ multiplex PCR. The table shows about 23,000 clones, with approximately 74% occurring only once. Sequenced material: peripheral blood, taken from a patient treated with radiotherapy plus ipilimumab. The source of these receptors is a human donor with non-small cell lung cancer whose response to radiotherapy plus ipilimumab could not be evaluated.

This clone was seen only once. V is TRBV5-4 and J is TRBJ2-4, with 8 nucleotides matching TRBD1. The CDR3 has 15 amino acids. The germline gives CDR1 SGHNT, CDR2 YYREEE (reference sequence). The ends lost 4 bases at V and 5 bases at J; junction bases unmatched: 8. The DNA for the CDR3 is TGTGCCAGCAGCCCCAGGACAGGGTTCGAAAACATTCAGTACTTC. This codes for CASSPRTGFENIQYF.

V is TRBV5-1 and J is TRBJ2-2; D uncertain. Germline CDR1 is SGHRS and CDR2 is YFSETQ. This CDR3 has 15 residues. Trimming left V 4 bases short and J 2 bases short, with 12 bases between. This chain's CDR3 is CASSTSHYNTGELFF. For the CDR3, the DNA is TGCGCCAGCAGCACTTCTCACTATAACACCGGGGAGCTGTTTTTT.

The chain links TRBV7-2 to TRBJ2-1; possible D gene TRBD2, 6 bases. Trimming cost V 7 bases and J 5 bases, with 18 bases left between them. Germline V gene sequence: CDR1 SGHTA, CDR2 FQGNSA. This CDR3 contains 15 residues. The CDR3 sequence is CASKLTGLTNNEQFF. In DNA form, the CDR3 reads TGTGCCAGCAAATTAACGGGACTGACAAACAATGAGCAGTTCTTC.

This rearrangement joins TRBV7-2 to TRBJ2-5, with 8 nucleotides matching TRBD2. The germline V gene has CDR1 SGHTA and CDR2 FQGNSA. This CDR3 spans 16 amino acids. Trimming took 1 base from V and 4 from J; bases not matched to a gene: 8. CDR3 in amino acids: CASSLVRGGEGETQYF. CDR3 coding DNA: TGTGCCAGCAGCTTAGTTCGGGGGGGAGAAGGAGAGACCCAGTACTTC. Looking up the rest from reference TRBV7-2 and TRBJ2-5 gives the full variable domain: GAGVSQSPSNKVTEKGKDVELRCDPISGHTALYWYRQSLGQGLEFLIYFQGNSAPDKSGLPSDRFSAERTGGSVSTLTIQRTQQEDSAVYLCASSLVRGGEGETQYFGPGTRLLVL.

The count of this clone is one. V gene TRBV6-1 combines with J gene TRBJ2-5; 9 bases match TRBD2. Per germline, CDR1 MNHNS and CDR2 SASEGT. The CDR3 is 16 amino acids. The V and J ends lost 1 base and 5 bases, in that order; junction bases with no gene match: 8. Here the CDR3 DNA reads TGTGCCAGCAGTGAAGTTGCGGGAGGGCCCCTGGAGACCCAGTACTTC. It yields the protein CASSEVAGGPLETQYF.

The rearrangement joins TRBV11-2 to TRBJ2-3; D possibly corresponds to TRBD2 (5 bases). Germline CDR1 reads SGHAT; CDR2 reads FQNNGV. The ends were cut back, 5 bases at V and 1 base at J, with 22 bases in the middle. This CDR3 region has 18 residues. CDR3 in amino acids: CASSAQIGRGGGTDTQYF. The DNA for the CDR3 is TGTGCCAGCAGCGCCCAAATTGGACGGGGTGGGGGCACAGATACGCAGTATTTT.

The chain recombines TRBV5-1 with TRBJ2-7; D gene uncertain. V was pared by 3 bases and J by 2 bases, with 18 bases between. CDR1 is SGHRS and CDR2 is YFSETQ in the germline V gene. This CDR3 comprises 16 residues. CDR3 DNA sequence: TGCGCCAGCAGCTCCCCAGAGCGCGACGGAGCCTACGAGCAGTACTTC. Translation: CASSSPERDGAYEQYF.

The J gene is TRBJ1-4, the V gene TRBV15; D gene ambiguous. V lost 0 bases to trimming and J lost 0 bases, with 5 bases between them. There are 15 residues in the CDR3. Germline CDR1 LNHNV, CDR2 YYDKDF (reference sequence). CDR3 loop: CATSRDRATNEKLFF. CDR3 sequence (DNA): TGTGCCACCAGCAGAGATCGAGCAACTAATGAAAAACTGTTTTTT. Together with reference TRBV15 and TRBJ1-4, the CDR3 gives the full variable domain: DAMVIQNPRYQVTQFGKPVTLSCSQTLNHNVMYWYQQKSSQAPKLLFHYYDKDFNNEADTPDNFQSRRPNTSFCFLDIRSPGLGDTAMYLCATSRDRATNEKLFFGSGTQLSVL.

V is TRBV20-1 and J is TRBJ1-2; 7 bases line up with TRBD1. V shed 7 bases and J 7 bases; nucleotides not matched to a gene: 6. CDR1 is DFQATT, CDR2 SNEGSKA, per germline (reference sequence). The CDR3 loop spans 11 amino acids. For the CDR3, the DNA is TGCAGTGTAAAGGGGGCGGGTGGCTACACCTTC. Amino acid sequence: CSVKGAGGYTF.

This clone was observed a few times. This chain uses TRBV10-3 with TRBJ2-2; no firm D call. V lost 2 bases to trimming and J lost 5 bases, with 15 bases between them. There are 16 residues in the CDR3. Per germline, CDR1 ENHRY and CDR2 SYGVKD. The CDR3 DNA is TGTGCCATCAGTGAGGACTCTCGGCTGGCAACCGGGGAGCTGTTTTTT. This gives the protein CAISEDSRLATGELFF.